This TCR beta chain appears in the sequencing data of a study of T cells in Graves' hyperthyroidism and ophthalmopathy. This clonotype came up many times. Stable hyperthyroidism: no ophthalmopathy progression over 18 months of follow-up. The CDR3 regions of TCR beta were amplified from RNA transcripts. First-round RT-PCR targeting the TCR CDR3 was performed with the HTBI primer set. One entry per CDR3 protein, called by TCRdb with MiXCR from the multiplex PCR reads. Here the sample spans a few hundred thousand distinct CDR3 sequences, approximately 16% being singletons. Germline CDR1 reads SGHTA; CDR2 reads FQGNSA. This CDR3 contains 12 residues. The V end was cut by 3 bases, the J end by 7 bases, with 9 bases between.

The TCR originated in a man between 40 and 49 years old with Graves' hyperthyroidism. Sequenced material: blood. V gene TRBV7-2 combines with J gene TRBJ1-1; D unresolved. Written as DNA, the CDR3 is TGTGCCAGCAGCTTTTACGCACTTGAAGCTTTCTTT. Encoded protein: CASSFYALEAFF.